This TCR beta chain was sequenced in a study of cytomegalovirus exposure and HLA in healthy donors. Broader study findings: Earlier analysis looked at TCR beta V segments, and most were productive about 87% or about 30% of the time. A reported reduction in N-insertions relative to the 666-donor mean was seen in an Asian-associated ancestry cluster in a later analysis. Available immune exposure information covered CMV serostatus only. Using the classifier, cytomegalovirus status was reportedly diagnosed with high specificity and sensitivity.

Vbeta (60) and Jbeta (13) primers were used in the PCR. Sequencing was performed with immunoSEQ multiplex PCR; in TCRdb, only in-frame clones are kept and a portion is missing. Its listing shows 110,000 to 150,000 clones. Note on this clone: Its antigen is still unknown.

The germline CDR1 and CDR2 sequences are SEHNR and FQNEAQ (reference sequence). Trimming shortened V by 4 bases and J by 6 bases, and 8 bases separated the two germline ends. The CDR3 sequence is 12 residues long. Specimen: PBMCs. The chain has TRBV7-9 and TRBJ2-3, with a possible D match to TRBD2 (5 bases). This sequence originates from a male donor in good health and CMV-seronegative. The CDR3: CASSYGVDTQYF. CDR3 nucleotide sequence: TGTGCCAGCAGCTACGGGGTGGATACGCAGTATTTT.